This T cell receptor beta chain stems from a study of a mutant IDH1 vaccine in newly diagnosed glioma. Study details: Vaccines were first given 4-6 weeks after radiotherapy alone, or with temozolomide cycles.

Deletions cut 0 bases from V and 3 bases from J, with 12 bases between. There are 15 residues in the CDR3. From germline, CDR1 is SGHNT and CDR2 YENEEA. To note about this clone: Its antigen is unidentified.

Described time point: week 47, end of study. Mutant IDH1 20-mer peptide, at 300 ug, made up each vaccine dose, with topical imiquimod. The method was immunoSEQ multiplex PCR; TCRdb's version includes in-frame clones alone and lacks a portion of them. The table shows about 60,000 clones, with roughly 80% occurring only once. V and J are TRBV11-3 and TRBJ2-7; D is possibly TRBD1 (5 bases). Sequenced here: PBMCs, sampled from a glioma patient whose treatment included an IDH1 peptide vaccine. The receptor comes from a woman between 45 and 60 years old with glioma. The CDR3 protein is CASSLDSDTYYEQYF. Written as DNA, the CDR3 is TGTGCCAGCAGCTTAGATTCGGACACCTACTACGAGCAGTACTTC.